These 6 T cell receptor beta chains share one sample of origin, sequenced in a study of cytomegalovirus exposure and HLA in healthy donors. The primer mix had 60 Vbeta and 13 Jbeta primers. The protocol was immunoSEQ multiplex PCR, while the TCRdb copy is restricted to in-frame clones and leaves out a portion. This repertoire shows about 170,000 clones, about 82% found once; its top ten account for 1%. Sequenced sample: PBMCs. Every receptor here comes from a woman between 45 and 60 years old in good health and CMV-seropositive.

The chain has TRBV5-1 and TRBJ2-7; 10 nucleotides line up with TRBD2. The CDR3 loop spans 18 amino acids. Looked up from germline, CDR1 is SGHRS and CDR2 is YFSETQ. V lost 4 bases, J lost 0 bases, and 13 bases stayed unmatched. The chain's CDR3 is CASSLGTGTSVSSYEQYF. The CDR3 coding sequence is TGCGCCAGCAGCCTAGGGACCGGGACTAGCGTCTCCTCCTACGAGCAGTACTTC. The full variable domain, in which reference TRBV5-1 and TRBJ2-7 provide the parts outside the CDR3, is KAGVTQTPRYLIKTRGQQVTLSCSPISGHRSVSWYQQTPGQGLQFLFEYFSETQRNKGNFPGRFSGRQFSNSRSEMNVSTLELGDSALYLCASSLGTGTSVSSYEQYFGPGTRLTVT.

This clone was counted only a few times. The chain is built from TRBV4-3 and TRBJ2-5, with TRBD1 as a possible D gene (8 bases). This CDR3 comprises 15 residues. V lost 2 bases to trimming and J lost 5 bases, with 15 bases between them. Germline assignment: CDR1 LGHNA and CDR2 YSLEER. The CDR3 sequence is CASSQQDREGETQYF. The CDR3 bases are TGCGCCAGCAGCCAACAGGACAGGGAGGGTGAGACCCAGTACTTC.

The chain links TRBV5-1 to TRBJ2-3, with TRBD2 matching 9 bases. Germline V lookup: CDR1 SGHRS, CDR2 YFSETQ. CDR3 size: 15 residues. V lost 3 bases and J lost 1; bases outside the gene matches: 3. CDR3 sequence (DNA): TGCGCCAGCAGCTCGCGGGGGGGAGGCACAGATACGCAGTATTTT. This sequence encodes CASSSRGGGTDTQYF. Supplemented by reference TRBV5-1 and TRBJ2-3, the full variable domain reads KAGVTQTPRYLIKTRGQQVTLSCSPISGHRSVSWYQQTPGQGLQFLFEYFSETQRNKGNFPGRFSGRQFSNSRSEMNVSTLELGDSALYLCASSSRGGGTDTQYFGPGTRLTVL.

Of note for this clone: At one boundary the junction diverges from the germline segment, which might be a read error. This chain joins TRBV7-4 and TRBJ2-1; TRBD2 matches at 10 bases. The germline V gene encodes CDR1 SGHVT and CDR2 SQSDAQ. CDR3 length: 15 amino acids. As DNA, the CDR3 is TGTGCCAGCAGCATAGCGGGGGGAATTTACAATGAGCAGTTCTTC. Its translation is CASSIAGGIYNEQFF. Combining the CDR3 with reference TRBV7-4 and TRBJ2-1 gives the whole variable domain GAGVSQSPRYKVAKRGRDVALRCDSISGHVTLYWYRQTLGQGSEVLTYSQSDAQRDKSGRPSGRFSAERPERSVSTLKIQRTEQGDSAVYLCASSIAGGIYNEQFFGPGTRLTVL.

V usage is TRBV16 and J usage is TRBJ1-5; D might be TRBD1 (5 bases). The CDR3 contains 18 residues. V lost 1 base and J 2 bases, leaving 18 bases between the germline ends. In germline, CDR1 is KGHSY, CDR2 FQNENV. The CDR3 here is CASSQLVPIWGGNQPQHF. DNA of the CDR3: TGTGCCAGCAGCCAATTGGTTCCTATCTGGGGGGGCAATCAGCCCCAGCATTTT.

The J gene is TRBJ2-5, the V gene TRBV11-2; 7 bases are a match to TRBD2. Trimming cost V 0 bases and J 11 bases; bases outside gene matches: 12. The CDR3 length is 15 residues. CDR1 SGHAT and CDR2 FQNNGV come from the germline V gene. Here the CDR3 DNA reads TGTGCCAGCAGCTTAGATCGAGCGGGGATGGGGGAGCAGTACTTC. Amino acids: CASSLDRAGMGEQYF.